These 8 T cell receptor beta chains share one sample of origin, sequenced in a study of blood T cell repertoires in COVID-19. Profiling relied on immunoSEQ multiplex PCR, and the TCRdb table lists in-frame clones only, not all of them. The table includes approximately 270,000 clones, around 90% detected once. What was sequenced was PBMCs or T cells enriched from blood (not recorded which). These receptors came from a human donor in a cohort exposed to, infected with or recovered from COVID-19 (not recorded which). The donor label of this sample is uncertain.

In its sample, this clone was seen once. The rearrangement joins TRBV5-1 to TRBJ2-3; 9 nucleotides align to TRBD2. Trimming at V came to 0 bases and at J to 0 bases, leaving 2 bases not matched to a gene. Per germline, CDR1 SGHRS and CDR2 YFSETQ. This CDR3 contains 16 residues. The CDR3 reads CASSLVAGGSTDTQYF. The CDR3, as DNA: TGCGCCAGCAGCTTGGTTGCGGGGGGGAGCACAGATACGCAGTATTTT.

This rearrangement joins TRBV18 to TRBJ1-2, with D perhaps matching TRBD1 (5 bases). CDR3 size: 12 residues. The V gene's germline CDR1 is KGHSH and CDR2 LQKENI. Trimming removed 5 bases at V and 7 bases at J, with 11 bases between. The DNA for the CDR3 is TGTGCCAGCTCAGCAGGGTCCTCTGGCTACACCTTC. This sequence encodes CASSAGSSGYTF.

The rearrangement uses TRBV2 and TRBJ1-4; D is undetermined. Germline V gene sequence: CDR1 SNHLY, CDR2 FYNNEI. The CDR3 is 16 residues long. Trimming removed 7 bases at V and 2 bases at J, with 17 bases between. Here the CDR3 reads CASILSLPSTNEKLFF. CDR3 DNA: TGTGCCAGCATTCTTTCCCTCCCAAGCACTAATGAAAAACTGTTTTTT.

The rearrangement joins TRBV10-3 to TRBJ2-1; 7 bases agree with TRBD1. Per the germline V gene, CDR1 is ENHRY and CDR2 is SYGVKD. The V and J ends lost 4 bases and 6 bases, in that order; junction bases with no gene match: 15. The CDR3 covers 17 residues. The DNA for the CDR3 is TGTGCCATCAGTGGAACAGGGGCCGCAGTAACCGCCAATGAGCAGTTCTTC. It yields the protein CAISGTGAAVTANEQFF.

The rearrangement uses TRBV19 and TRBJ1-4; D might be TRBD1 (5 bases). Germline CDR1 LNHDA, CDR2 SQIVND (reference sequence). This CDR3 is 16 amino acids long. V dropped 3 bases and J dropped 3 bases, with 14 bases sitting between them. CDR3 sequence reads: CASSIEAAGPNEKLFF. In DNA form, the CDR3 reads TGTGCCAGTAGTATCGAGGCGGCAGGGCCTAATGAAAAACTGTTTTTT.

The chain is built from TRBV6-4 and TRBJ1-5, with D possibly being TRBD1 (5 bases). Trimming shortened V by 1 base and J by 1 base, and 32 bases separated the two germline ends. Germline CDR1 and CDR2: MRHNA and SNTAGT. This CDR3 region has 23 residues. DNA for the CDR3: TGTGCCAGCAGTGACTACGGTGGTTTCGGAATGGGGCAATGGACCGAGAGCAATCAGCCCCAGCATTTT. This gives the protein CASSDYGGFGMGQWTESNQPQHF.

This clone was seen once. The rearrangement joins TRBV11-2 to TRBJ2-7; tentative D call: TRBD1 (6 bases). The V end was cut by 5 bases, the J end by 2 bases, with 16 bases between. The CDR3 runs to 15 residues. Germline-derived CDR1 and CDR2 are SGHAT and FQNNGV. CDR3: CASSPVPGQAYEQYF. The CDR3 DNA sequence: TGTGCCAGCAGCCCCGTACCGGGACAAGCCTACGAGCAGTACTTC.

The gene calls are TRBV4-2 and TRBJ1-2, with D unclear. V lost 1 base and J 5 bases, leaving 14 bases between the germline ends. CDR1 and CDR2 from the germline V gene are LGHNA and YNFKEQ. The CDR3 contains 15 residues. The CDR3 region is CASSQVPEGLYGYTF. CDR3 coding DNA: TGTGCCAGCAGCCAAGTCCCAGAGGGTCTTTATGGCTACACCTTC.